The sample holds one count of the clone carrying this T cell receptor beta chain. The target antigen is unknown. The method was immunoSEQ multiplex PCR; TCRdb's version includes in-frame clones alone and lacks a portion of them. Of around 70,000 clones listed, about 89% are singletons. The entry originates in a study of OX40 agonist ivuxolimab in advanced cancers. Findings and limits, study-wide: More expanded clones were found, on average, in CD8+ than in CD4+ T cells. Several nonresponders also turned out to have low normalized T-cell clonal expansion.

Blood specimens came from baseline, cycle 4 day 1, and cycle 7 day 1. The V gene end was trimmed by 4 bases and the J gene end by 4 bases; junction bases not matched to a gene: 8. The CDR3 has 15 amino acids. The V gene's germline CDR1 is SGHAT and CDR2 FQNNGV. V and J are TRBV11-2 and TRBJ2-7, with 9 bases matching TRBD2. Sequencing used CD4+ or CD8+ T cells sorted from blood, obtained in a trial of the OX40 agonist ivuxolimab. This clonotype was obtained from an adult with an advanced solid tumor such as melanoma, head and neck, liver or kidney cancer. The CDR3 loop reads CASSYPAGGSYEQYF. CDR3 DNA: TGTGCCAGCAGCTACCCAGCGGGAGGCTCATACGAGCAGTACTTC.